These 22 T cell receptor beta chains originate from one sample sequenced in a study of T cells in Graves' hyperthyroidism and ophthalmopathy. RNA transcripts gave rise to amplified TCR beta CDR3 regions. The TCR CDR3 was amplified in a first-round RT-PCR using the HTBI primer set. MiXCR, applied by TCRdb to the multiplex PCR reads, yields one record per CDR3 protein. The top ten hold about 41% of the sample, which has roughly 200,000 distinct CDR3 sequences, about 16% seen once. The sequencing sample was made of blood. Receptors originate from a man aged 40-49 years with Graves' hyperthyroidism.

The V call is TRBV18, the J call TRBJ2-7; 7 nucleotides agree with TRBD1. The CDR3 consists of 16 residues. The V segment lost 3 bases and the J segment 4 bases; nucleotides outside the gene matches: 12. CDR1 and CDR2 (germline): KGHSH, LQKENI. CDR3 nucleotides: TGTGCCAGCTCACCGCGCCCGGGACAGTTATCGTACGAGCAGTACTTC. Protein sequence: CASSPRPGQLSYEQYF.

As for this clonotype: This may come from a read error, since a much larger clone is one base off. The chain is built from TRBV6-2 or TRBV6-3 and TRBJ1-5; D unclear. V lost 3 bases and J 7 bases, leaving 13 bases between the germline ends. CDR1 is MNHEY and CDR2 is SVGEGT in the germline V gene. The CDR3 has 14 residues. CDR3 nucleotide sequence: TGTGCCAGCAGTTATCTTGACGGGGAACAGCCCCAGCATTTT. Protein: CASSYLDGEQPQHF.

In this sample, this clonotype turned up many times. The J gene is TRBJ2-3, the V gene TRBV7-3, with D hard to call. Germline V CDR1 and CDR2: SGHTA, FQGTGA. V was clipped by 5 bases and J by 5 bases, with 8 bases between them. The length of the CDR3 is 12 residues. In DNA, the CDR3 is TGTGCCAGCAGCCAAAGCCAAGATACGCAGTATTTT. Protein: CASSQSQDTQYF.

This chain joins TRBV29-1 and TRBJ1-2, with D tentatively TRBD1 (5 bases). The CDR3 has 9 amino acids. The germline V and J ends were trimmed by 7 bases and 7 bases, with 7 bases remaining between them. Germline CDR1 SQVTM, CDR2 ANQGSEA. The CDR3 region is CSAGGGYTF. The CDR3, as DNA: TGCAGCGCCGGGGGTGGCTACACCTTC.

This clonotype was observed at least ten times. The V and J genes are TRBV7-2 and TRBJ2-5; D ambiguous. The CDR3 is 15 amino acids. V lost 1 base and J lost 5, with 14 bases in between. CDR1 SGHTA and CDR2 FQGNSA come from the germline V gene. In DNA, the CDR3 is TGTGCCAGCAGCTTAGTGGGTCAGCCCCGGGAGACCCAGTACTTC. This translates into CASSLVGQPRETQYF.

This chain connects TRBV7-2 to TRBJ2-3, with TRBD2 identical over 9 bases. Germline CDR1 reads SGHTA; CDR2 reads FQGNSA. The V segment lost 6 bases and the J segment 0 bases; nucleotides outside the gene matches: 7. CDR3 length equals 16 residues. CDR3 DNA: TGTGCCAGCAGGCCTATAGCGGGGGCTAGCACAGATACGCAGTATTTT. Residues: CASRPIAGASTDTQYF.

The sample holds a few counts of this clonotype. The chain recombines TRBV4-1 with TRBJ2-2; a possible D gene is TRBD2 (5 bases). The V end lost 5 bases, the J end lost 3 bases, and 10 bases lay between the germline ends. Looked up from germline, CDR1 is MGHRA and CDR2 is YSYEKL. The CDR3 extends over 14 amino acids. The CDR3 protein is CASSFGEHTGELFF. CDR3 in DNA: TGCGCCAGCAGCTTTGGGGAGCACACCGGGGAGCTGTTTTTT.

The sample holds a few counts of this clonotype. This chain joins TRBV4-2 and TRBJ1-6; 8 positions agree with TRBD1. The germline gives CDR1 LGHNA, CDR2 YNFKEQ. The trim removed 0 bases at V and 8 bases at J, leaving 6 bases unmatched. This CDR3 spans 16 amino acids. The chain's CDR3 is CASSQETGDDYSPLHF. The DNA for the CDR3 is TGTGCCAGCAGCCAAGAGACAGGGGACGACTATTCACCCCTCCACTTT.

This chain's CDR3 is CASGRLAGNQETQYF. CDR3 DNA sequence: TGTGCCAGCGGAAGACTAGCGGGGAACCAAGAGACCCAGTACTTC. The J gene is TRBJ2-5, the V gene TRBV2; 11 positions match TRBD2. The V gene's germline CDR1 is SNHLY and CDR2 FYNNEI. V lost 8 bases, J lost 0 bases, and 5 bases stayed unmatched. The CDR3 is made up of 15 amino acids.

Concerning this clonotype: A junction boundary mismatches the germline segment, possibly from a read error. The genes are TRBV7-9 and TRBJ1-2; 9 positions agree with TRBD1. Germline V lookup: CDR1 SEHNR, CDR2 FQNEAQ (reference sequence). The CDR3 runs to 15 residues. Here the CDR3 DNA reads TGTGCCAACAGCCGTCCCGGGACAGGGAACTATGGCTACACCTTC. It codes for CANSRPGTGNYGYTF.

This clonotype showed up just a few times. The gene calls are TRBV5-1 and TRBJ1-1; maybe TRBD1 (5 bases). The CDR3 is 14 amino acids. Germline CDR1 reads SGHRS; CDR2 reads YFSETQ. The V gene lost 5 bases and the J gene lost 1 base, with 12 bases spanning the gap. CDR3 sequence (DNA): TGCGCCAGCAGAAGACGGGACCCGAACACTGAAGCTTTCTTT. Encoded protein: CASRRRDPNTEAFF.

This clonotype appeared many times. The chain combines TRBV2 with TRBJ1-2, with D possibly being TRBD1 (6 bases). The CDR3 runs 13 residues. The germline gives CDR1 SNHLY, CDR2 FYNNEI. Trimming shortened V by 3 bases and J by 8 bases, and 13 bases separated the two germline ends. For the CDR3, the DNA is TGTGCCAGCAGTGACGCAGGGGCGGGAGGCTACACCTTC. Protein: CASSDAGAGGYTF.

There are a few counts of this clonotype. The chain combines TRBV20-1 with TRBJ2-3, with TRBD2 matching over 14 bases. Trimming at V came to 7 bases and at J to 5 bases, leaving 5 bases not matched to a gene. This CDR3 has 14 residues. Germline values: CDR1 DFQATT, CDR2 SNEGSKA (reference sequence). CDR3 amino acids: CSVRLAGGQDTQYF. The CDR3 DNA sequence: TGCAGTGTCAGACTAGCGGGGGGGCAAGATACGCAGTATTTT.

This clonotype has only a few counts. The chain uses TRBV19 and TRBJ2-7; no clear D. From germline, CDR1 is LNHDA and CDR2 SQIVND (reference sequence). CDR3 length: 14 amino acids. V was pared by 7 bases and J by 8 bases, with 21 bases between. The CDR3 DNA reads TGTGCCAGTACCTCATCGGGCTACGGCCACAAGCAGTACTTC. It is translated as CASTSSGYGHKQYF.

This clonotype was counted only a few times. The rearrangement uses TRBV11-2 and TRBJ1-5; 10 bases are a match to TRBD1. CDR1 and CDR2 from the germline V gene are SGHAT and FQNNGV. V lost 5 bases to trimming and J lost 6 bases; unmatched junction nucleotides: 4. The CDR3 loop spans 14 amino acids. DNA for the CDR3: TGTGCCAGCAGCCAGGGACAGGGGTTTCAGCCCCAGCATTTT. It translates to CASSQGQGFQPQHF. Based on the CDR3 plus reference TRBV11-2 and TRBJ1-5, the full variable domain is EAGVAQSPRYKIIEKRQSVAFWCNPISGHATLYWYQQILGQGPKLLIQFQNNGVVDDSQLPKDRFSAERLKGVDSTLKIQPAKLEDSAVYLCASSQGQGFQPQHFGDGTRLSIL.

The sample holds many counts of this clonotype. The chain is built from TRBV18 and TRBJ2-5, with unresolved D. The CDR3 covers 11 residues. The germline V gene has CDR1 KGHSH and CDR2 LQKENI. V was clipped by 3 bases and J by 5 bases, with 4 bases between them. CDR3 in amino acids: CASSPSETQYF. The DNA of the CDR3 is TGTGCCAGCTCACCTAGTGAGACCCAGTACTTC.

The gene calls are TRBV7-9 and TRBJ2-5, with 7 bases that match TRBD1. There are 16 residues in the CDR3. Per the germline V gene, CDR1 is SEHNR and CDR2 is FQNEAQ (reference sequence). With V trimmed by 5 bases and J by 2 bases, 11 bases remained unmatched. For the CDR3, the DNA is TGTGCCAGCAGCGTAGATACAGGGGTCATACAAGAGACCCAGTACTTC. Its translation: CASSVDTGVIQETQYF.

A note on this clonotype: A read error may explain this, as a much larger clone is one base away. The chain recombines TRBV28 with TRBJ2-7; D not certain. CDR3 length: 15 residues. CDR1 is MDHEN and CDR2 is SYDVKM in the germline V gene. Here the CDR3 reads CAGSFWQMSSYEQYF. The CDR3 DNA reads as TGTGCCGGCAGTTTTTGGCAGATGAGCTCCTACGAGCAGTACTTC.

This clonotype came up many times. The chain uses TRBV2 and TRBJ1-1, with TRBD1 matching over 7 bases. The trim removed 5 bases at V and 5 bases at J, leaving 5 bases unmatched. The V gene's germline CDR1 is SNHLY and CDR2 FYNNEI. The CDR3 is 13 amino acids. CDR3 region: CASSRQGRTEAFF. The CDR3 nucleotides read TGTGCCAGCAGTCGACAGGGTAGGACTGAAGCTTTCTTT.

The table lists this clonotype with many counts. This rearrangement joins TRBV28 to TRBJ2-5; 8 positions match TRBD2. This CDR3 spans 14 amino acids. Per germline, CDR1 MDHEN and CDR2 SYDVKM. V gave up 8 bases and J gave up 6 bases; unmatched junction bases: 11. CDR3 amino acids: CASSFPGGQKTQYF. CDR3 nucleotides: TGTGCCAGCTCTTTCCCGGGGGGGCAAAAGACCCAGTACTTC.

This clonotype was seen ten or more times. This rearrangement joins TRBV2 to TRBJ2-1; D may be TRBD2 (5 bases). Germline V gene data show CDR1 as SNHLY and CDR2 as FYNNEI. The CDR3 extends over 14 amino acids. V gave up 5 bases and J gave up 4 bases, with 12 bases separating them. The CDR3 DNA reads as TGTGCCAGCAGTTGGAGCGGAAATTACAATGAGCAGTTCTTC. It specifies CASSWSGNYNEQFF.

This clonotype has a count of ten or more. This chain connects TRBV2 to TRBJ1-4, with a possible D match to TRBD1 (6 bases). The V gene's germline CDR1 is SNHLY and CDR2 FYNNEI. This CDR3 has 14 residues. Trimming shortened V by 7 bases and J by 7 bases, and 16 bases separated the two germline ends. The CDR3 reads CASKIRDNGEKLFF. The CDR3 DNA reads TGTGCCAGCAAAATCCGGGACAATGGTGAAAAACTGTTTTTT.